This T cell receptor beta chain was obtained from a study of beta chain features in type 1 diabetes. As for the study in general: In age, gender and cell yields, patients were similar to healthy donors. Study-wide findings and caveats: PCR could preferentially amplify shorter templates, alike in patients and controls. Among all four CD4+ subsets, Type 1 diabetes patients had TCRB CDR3s that were moderately but significantly shorter.

As for this clone: Its antigen remains unidentified.

Expressed TCRB transcripts were sequenced because the isolated RNA had all been reverse transcribed beforehand. Data came from immunoSEQ multiplex PCR; TCRdb stores just in-frame clones and leaves some out. The table has about 150,000 clones, roughly 50% seen once. The CDR3 is 15 amino acids. Unmatched junction bases numbered 5, after V lost 0 bases and J lost 5 bases. This sequence joins TRBV23-1 and TRBJ2-7; TRBD1 agrees at 9 bases. TRBV23-1 is known as an ORF, though its function is uncertain. Material for sequencing was Tregs from blood. The TCR sequence derives from a man aged 18-30 years in good health. The DNA of the CDR3 is TGCGCCAGCAGTCAATCAAGACAGGGGGGGAACGAGCAGTACTTC. The encoded protein is CASSQSRQGGNEQYF.